The next 24 T cell receptor beta chains were all read from a single sample in a study of blood T cell repertoires in COVID-19 (dated by TCRdb to about 2020). The library was made by the immunoSEQ multiplex PCR assay. The clones in this table, taken by TCRdb from immuneACCESS, are in-frame only. Not every clone is retained; where verified, under half of the shortfall comes from an unresolved V gene, and the cause of the rest is unknown. The table for this sample lists 200,000 to 300,000 clones; 83% of them were counted only once. Roughly 5.5% of the sample comes from the top ten. Sequenced material: peripheral blood. The source of these receptors is a human donor in a cohort sampled during active COVID-19.

The rearrangement links TRBV19 to TRBJ1-1; no definite D call. Germline CDR1 and CDR2: LNHDA and SQIVND (reference sequence). V was cut by 6 bases and J by 1 base, with 18 bases left in between. The CDR3 contains 16 residues. The CDR3 DNA reads TGTGCCAGTAGCCATCACGAGCGGAGGCGGAACACTGAAGCTTTCTTT. Its protein product is CASSHHERRRNTEAFF.

This clone was observed a single time. The chain recombines TRBV6-5 with TRBJ1-4; unclear D gene. Trimming shortened V by 2 bases and J by 8 bases, and 15 bases separated the two germline ends. This CDR3 is 15 amino acids long. Germline assignment: CDR1 MNHEY and CDR2 SVGAGI. CDR3 sequence: CASSYDGGSQEKLFF. In DNA form, the CDR3 reads TGTGCCAGCAGTTACGACGGCGGGTCTCAGGAAAAACTGTTTTTT.

The chain has TRBV11-2 and TRBJ2-7, with TRBD2 matching 8 bases. This CDR3 region has 14 residues. Germline CDR1 SGHAT, CDR2 FQNNGV. Losses at the gene ends were 1 base for V and 7 bases for J; bases not matched to a gene: 6. The CDR3 loop is CASSLGAGGREQYF. CDR3 coding DNA: TGTGCCAGCAGCTTAGGCGCGGGAGGTAGGGAGCAGTACTTC.

V is TRBV28 and J is TRBJ1-3; unclear D gene. The germline V and J ends were trimmed by 7 bases and 4 bases, with 14 bases remaining between them. This CDR3 comprises 14 residues. Germline V CDR1 and CDR2: MDHEN, SYDVKM. CDR3: CASTTYEVGNTIYF. DNA of the CDR3: TGTGCCAGCACCACTTATGAAGTAGGAAACACCATATATTTT. Full variable domain (remainder filled in from reference TRBV28 and TRBJ1-3): DVKVTQSSRYLVKRTGEKVFLECVQDMDHENMFWYRQDPGLGLRLIYFSYDVKMKEKGDIPEGYSVSREKKERFSLILESASTNQTSMYLCASTTYEVGNTIYFGEGSWLTVV.

A few counts support this clone. The gene calls are TRBV6-4 and TRBJ1-6; perhaps TRBD1 as D (5 bases). Germline CDR1 MRHNA, CDR2 SNTAGT. V gave up 4 bases and J gave up 10 bases, with 14 bases separating them. The CDR3 loop spans 14 amino acids. This chain's CDR3 is CASSAGRGESPLHF. CDR3 nucleotides: TGTGCCAGCAGTGCAGGGAGGGGAGAATCACCCCTCCACTTT.

The chain links TRBV29-1 to TRBJ2-3; maybe TRBD1 (6 bases). There are 12 residues in the CDR3. CDR1 and CDR2 from the germline V gene are SQVTM and ANQGSEA. V lost 4 bases and J lost 6, with 11 bases in between. The CDR3 reads CSVVRDTDTQYF. The DNA of the CDR3 is TGCAGCGTTGTTCGGGACACCGATACGCAGTATTTT.

The rearrangement joins TRBV25-1 to TRBJ1-2, with 7 bases lining up with TRBD1. Germline-derived CDR1 and CDR2 are MGHDK and SYGVNS. Unmatched junction bases numbered 13, after V lost 1 base and J lost 8 bases. The CDR3 has 16 amino acids. CDR3 DNA sequence: TGTGCCAGCAGTGAATCGGTGACAGGGCGCCGTTACGGCTACACCTTC. Translation gives CASSESVTGRRYGYTF.

This chain joins TRBV30 and TRBJ2-5, with 8 nucleotides matching TRBD2. This CDR3 is built from 15 residues. Trimming cost V 0 bases and J 5 bases; bases outside gene matches: 8. Germline values: CDR1 GTSNPN, CDR2 SVGIG (reference sequence). The CDR3 DNA sequence: TGTGCCTGGAGTGTGACGGGGGGGCCTCAGGAGACCCAGTACTTC. Translation: CAWSVTGGPQETQYF.

This chain links TRBV2 with TRBJ2-4; perhaps TRBD1 as D (6 bases). Germline V gene sequence: CDR1 SNHLY, CDR2 FYNNEI. V was pared by 4 bases and J by 4 bases, with 11 bases between. CDR3 length equals 14 residues. CDR3 region: CASSANRVKNIQYF. The CDR3, as DNA: TGTGCCAGCAGTGCTAACAGGGTTAAAAACATTCAGTACTTC.

V is TRBV7-9 and J is TRBJ1-6; 7 bases are a match to TRBD1. The CDR3 totals 14 residues. Germline-derived CDR1 and CDR2 are SEHNR and FQNEAQ (reference sequence). V was pared by 3 bases and J by 8 bases, with 4 bases of the junction left unmatched. Written as DNA, the CDR3 is TGTGCCAGCAGCTTGGTACAGGGGTATTCACCCCTCCACTTT. Protein: CASSLVQGYSPLHF.

The V gene is TRBV24-1, the J gene TRBJ1-2; tentative D call: TRBD1 (6 bases). The V gene's germline CDR1 is KGHDR and CDR2 SFDVKD. The CDR3 is 13 residues long. V gave up 4 bases and J gave up 6 bases, with 11 bases separating them. CDR3 loop: CATSDRTADGYTF. CDR3 in DNA: TGTGCCACCAGTGACCGGACAGCTGATGGCTACACCTTC.

The chain links TRBV7-8 to TRBJ2-2; D perhaps matches TRBD2 (5 bases). The CDR3 is made up of 14 amino acids. Germline loops: CDR1 SGHVS, CDR2 FQNEAQ. V lost 4 bases, J lost 2 bases, and 8 bases lay in between. CDR3 sequence: CASSSTTNTGELFF. The CDR3 DNA follows: TGTGCCAGCAGCTCGACTACCAACACCGGGGAGCTGTTTTTT.

V gene TRBV2 combines with J gene TRBJ1-6, with a weak D call TRBD1 (5 bases). This CDR3 is built from 14 residues. V lost 6 bases and J 9 bases, leaving 15 bases between the germline ends. Per germline, CDR1 SNHLY and CDR2 FYNNEI. The CDR3 loop reads CASRVLRGGSPLHF. The CDR3, as DNA: TGTGCCAGCAGGGTCCTACGGGGGGGTTCACCCCTCCACTTT.

This clone was detected a few times. The chain recombines TRBV5-1 with TRBJ1-5; D is uncertain. The V gene's germline CDR1 is SGHRS and CDR2 YFSETQ. CDR3 length equals 15 residues. Trimming pared 4 bases from V and 0 bases from J, leaving 11 bases between. As DNA, the CDR3 is TGCGCCAGCAGCGTGGGGAGTCCTAGCAATCAGCCCCAGCATTTT. It codes for CASSVGSPSNQPQHF.

This sequence joins TRBV18 and TRBJ1-1; 7 bases fit TRBD1. The CDR3 totals 14 residues. V lost 4 bases and J lost 0; bases outside the gene matches: 2. Germline lookup yields CDR1 KGHSH and CDR2 LQKENI. CDR3 region: CASSLQGMNTEAFF. DNA for the CDR3: TGTGCCAGCTCACTACAGGGGATGAACACTGAAGCTTTCTTT. Full variable domain (outside the CDR3, taken from reference TRBV18 and TRBJ1-1): NAGVMQNPRHLVRRRGQEARLRCSPMKGHSHVYWYRQLPEEGLKFMVYLQKENIIDESGMPKERFSAEFPKEGPSILRIQQVVRGDSAAYFCASSLQGMNTEAFFGQGTRLTVV.

The V call is TRBV7-9, the J call TRBJ2-3; 8 bases line up with TRBD1. Germline CDR1 SEHNR, CDR2 FQNEAQ (reference sequence). The CDR3 totals 14 residues. V lost 6 bases, J lost 4 bases, and 6 bases stayed unmatched. As DNA, the CDR3 is TGTGCCAGCAGTTCAACAGGGGGATCAGATACGCAGTATTTT. Translating gives CASSSTGGSDTQYF.

The chain recombines TRBV7-9 with TRBJ2-2; no reliable D call. The CDR3 covers 14 residues. Between the trimmed V and J ends, which lost 7 bases and 3 bases, there was a span of 12 bases. Germline V lookup: CDR1 SEHNR, CDR2 FQNEAQ (reference sequence). The CDR3 nucleotides are TGTGCCAGCACCTACCTCCGGGACACCGGGGAGCTGTTTTTT. Its translation: CASTYLRDTGELFF.

The CDR3 nucleotides are TGTGCCATCACCGGGACCCCTAGCGGGGGGGCTGGATACAATGAGCAGTTCTTC. Its translation is CAITGTPSGGAGYNEQFF. This chain connects TRBV10-3 to TRBJ2-1; 12 nucleotides line up with TRBD2. There are 18 residues in the CDR3. The germline gives CDR1 ENHRY, CDR2 SYGVKD. Trimming cost V 7 bases and J 4 bases; bases outside gene matches: 14.

The gene calls are TRBV5-1 and TRBJ2-2, with TRBD1 matching over 8 bases. The CDR3 is 15 residues long. Germline loops: CDR1 SGHRS, CDR2 YFSETQ. With V trimmed by 4 bases and J by 2 bases, 4 bases remained unmatched. CDR3 residues: CASSKDRENTGELFF. As DNA, the CDR3 is TGCGCCAGCAGCAAGGACAGGGAAAACACCGGGGAGCTGTTTTTT.

The rearrangement uses TRBV7-6 and TRBJ2-7, with TRBD2 matching over 8 bases. This CDR3 is 16 amino acids long. Germline CDR1 SGHVS, CDR2 FNYEAQ. Trimming took 5 bases from V and 3 from J; bases not matched to a gene: 12. The CDR3, as DNA: TGTGCCAGCAGCCCGGGGGGGAGCTACGGCCTCTACGAGCAGTACTTC. Its protein is CASSPGGSYGLYEQYF.

CDR3 in amino acids: CASGGGDNQPQHF. CDR3 nucleotide sequence: TGTGCCTCGGGGGGGGGTGACAATCAGCCCCAGCATTTT. The V call is TRBV11-2, the J call TRBJ1-5, with TRBD1 as a possible D gene (5 bases). Trimming removed 11 bases at V and 3 bases at J, with 14 bases between. The CDR3 totals 13 residues. In germline, CDR1 is SGHAT, CDR2 FQNNGV.

The chain is built from TRBV7-9 and TRBJ2-1; no definite D call. The CDR3 contains 16 residues. Germline V gene sequence: CDR1 SEHNR, CDR2 FQNEAQ (reference sequence). V shed 0 bases and J shed 4 bases, with 13 bases lying between them. CDR3 DNA sequence: TGTGCCAGCAGCTTAGCGCAGGTACTGAATTACAATGAGCAGTTCTTC. It specifies CASSLAQVLNYNEQFF.

The chain employs TRBV6-2 or TRBV6-3 and TRBJ2-4; TRBD1 matches 7 bases. CDR1 is MNHEY and CDR2 is SVGEGT in the germline V gene. V lost 5 bases, J lost 6 bases, and 7 bases stayed unmatched. There are 14 residues in the CDR3. This CDR3 reads CASSLDRDPNIQYF. The CDR3 nucleotides are TGTGCCAGCAGTCTAGACAGGGACCCAAACATTCAGTACTTC.

The rearrangement joins TRBV7-3 to TRBJ2-3; 7 bases line up with TRBD2. The CDR3 covers 15 residues. From germline, CDR1 is SGHTA and CDR2 FQGTGA. The junction had 8 bases not matched to a gene; V was cut back by 6 bases and J by 2 bases. The CDR3 nucleotides read TGTGCCAGCAGTCCCAGCGGGGTGAACACAGATACGCAGTATTTT. Its translation is CASSPSGVNTDTQYF.